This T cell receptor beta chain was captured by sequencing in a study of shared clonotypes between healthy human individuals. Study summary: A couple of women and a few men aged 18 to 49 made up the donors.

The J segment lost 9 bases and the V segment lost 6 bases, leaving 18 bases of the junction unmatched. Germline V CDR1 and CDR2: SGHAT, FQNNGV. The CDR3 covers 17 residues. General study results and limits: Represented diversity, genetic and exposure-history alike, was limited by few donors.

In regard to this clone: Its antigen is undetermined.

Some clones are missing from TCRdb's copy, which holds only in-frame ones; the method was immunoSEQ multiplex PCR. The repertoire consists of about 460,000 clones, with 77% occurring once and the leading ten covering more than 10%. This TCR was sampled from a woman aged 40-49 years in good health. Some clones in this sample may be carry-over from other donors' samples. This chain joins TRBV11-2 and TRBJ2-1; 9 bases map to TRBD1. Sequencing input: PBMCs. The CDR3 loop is CASRPGTGSGRAVEQFF. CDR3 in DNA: TGTGCCAGCAGACCCGGGACAGGGTCGGGACGGGCGGTTGAGCAGTTCTTC.